The sample holds many counts of the clone carrying this T cell receptor beta chain. J lost 6 bases, V lost 0 bases, and 4 bases had no gene match. CDR1 and CDR2 (germline): MDHEN, SYDVKM. This CDR3 region has 16 residues. The entry originates in a study of T cell repertoires in cytomegalovirus infection. TCRdb reprocessed the reads with MiXCR, giving one entry per CDR3 protein. The data contain approximately 500,000 distinct CDR3 sequences, approximately 10% of them seen just once; the ten biggest clones take up about 9.4%. The sample was PBMCs. The receptor was derived from a human donor in good health (CMV status not recorded). Some clones in this sample may be carry-over from other donors' samples. The rearrangement joins TRBV28 to TRBJ2-3, with 12 bases identical to TRBD2. The CDR3 loop reads CASSLWSSGRADTQYF. For the CDR3, the DNA is TGTGCCAGCAGTTTATGGTCTAGCGGGAGGGCGGATACGCAGTATTTT. The full variable domain, rest sourced from reference TRBV28 and TRBJ2-3, is DVKVTQSSRYLVKRTGEKVFLECVQDMDHENMFWYRQDPGLGLRLIYFSYDVKMKEKGDIPEGYSVSREKKERFSLILESASTNQTSMYLCASSLWSSGRADTQYFGPGTRLTVL.